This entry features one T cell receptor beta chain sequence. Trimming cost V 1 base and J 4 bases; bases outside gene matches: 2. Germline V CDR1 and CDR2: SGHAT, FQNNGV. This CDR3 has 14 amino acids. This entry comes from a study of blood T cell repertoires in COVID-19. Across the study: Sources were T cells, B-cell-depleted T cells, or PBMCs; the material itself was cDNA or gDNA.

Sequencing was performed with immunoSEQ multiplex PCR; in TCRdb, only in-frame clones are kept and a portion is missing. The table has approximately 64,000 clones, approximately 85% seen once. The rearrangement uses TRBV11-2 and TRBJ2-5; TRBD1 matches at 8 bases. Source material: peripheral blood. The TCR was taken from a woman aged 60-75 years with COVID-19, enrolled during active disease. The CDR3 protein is CASSLGTGGETQYF. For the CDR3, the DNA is TGTGCCAGCAGCTTAGGTACAGGGGGAGAGACCCAGTACTTC.